This paragraph covers one TCR beta chain sequence. Its antigen remains unknown. Data came from immunoSEQ multiplex PCR; TCRdb stores just in-frame clones and leaves some out. The sample consists of about 120,000 clones, around 90% of them appearing once. The sample originates from a study of cytomegalovirus exposure and HLA in healthy donors. On the study more broadly: The platform used for the 120 or so validation repertoires matched that of the roughly 670 first-cohort repertoires, a later analysis reported.

Study-wide points: It was reported that the classifier diagnosed cytomegalovirus status with high specificity and sensitivity in both the original and validation cohorts. First-cohort TCR clusters were later found to tend to co-occur in the approximately 120 validation repertoires. In vitro data verified a few CMV-associated chains as specific for CMV antigens.

V gave up 0 bases and J gave up 5 bases, with 11 bases separating them. This CDR3 has 15 residues. Germline CDR1 and CDR2: LGHNA and YNFKEQ. The sequenced material came from PBMCs. The receptor's source is a woman under 30 in good health and CMV-seronegative. The chain recombines TRBV4-2 with TRBJ2-1; D is unclear. Here the CDR3 DNA reads TGTGCCAGCAGCCAAGACGCGTATACCCACAATGAGCAGTTCTTC. Its protein is CASSQDAYTHNEQFF.